Listed here are 27 T cell receptor beta chains from one sample, sequenced in a study of T cell responses to AZD1222 COVID-19 vaccine. Clones were sequenced by immunoSEQ multiplex PCR, and TCRdb holds only the in-frame ones, with some missing. The table has roughly 170,000 clones, approximately 90% seen once; the top ten hold around 1.8%. The source was peripheral blood, collected on day 0 of AZD1222 vaccination. All receptors derive from an adult in good health.

About this clone: At the DNA level, this CDR3 is encoded by other sequences in the same sample as well. The chain combines TRBV7-9 with TRBJ2-3; unclear D gene. CDR1 is SEHNR and CDR2 is FQNEAQ in the germline V gene (reference sequence). Between the trimmed V and J ends, which lost 0 bases and 0 bases, there was a span of 4 bases. CDR3 length: 14 residues. Here the CDR3 DNA reads TGTGCCAGCAGCTTAGCAGGTAGCACAGATACGCAGTATTTT. It encodes CASSLAGSTDTQYF. Full variable domain (rest looked up from reference TRBV7-9 and TRBJ2-3): DTGVSQNPRHKITKRGQNVTFRCDPISEHNRLYWYRQTLGQGPEFLTYFQNEAQLEKSRLLSDRFSAERPKGSFSTLEIQRTEQGDSAMYLCASSLAGSTDTQYFGPGTRLTVL.

CDR3 loop: CATPGEGVKMNTEAFF. In DNA, the CDR3 is TGCGCCACTCCTGGGGAGGGGGTGAAAATGAACACTGAAGCTTTCTTT. The J gene is TRBJ1-1, the V gene TRBV4-1; perhaps TRBD1 as D (6 bases). Germline assignment: CDR1 MGHRA and CDR2 YSYEKL. Trimming shortened V by 10 bases and J by 0 bases, and 21 bases separated the two germline ends. This CDR3 comprises 16 residues.

This chain links TRBV28 with TRBJ2-1; 8 bases are a match to TRBD2. CDR1 and CDR2 (germline): MDHEN, SYDVKM. This CDR3 region has 20 residues. V was pared by 2 bases and J by 6 bases, with 21 bases of the junction left unmatched. The CDR3 bases are TGTGCCAGCAGTTTAAGGCGGGGGGCCTCCATGCCGCGATGGGGCAATGAGCAGTTCTTC. This sequence encodes CASSLRRGASMPRWGNEQFF. The entire variable domain, with the rest obtained from reference TRBV28 and TRBJ2-1, is as follows: DVKVTQSSRYLVKRTGEKVFLECVQDMDHENMFWYRQDPGLGLRLIYFSYDVKMKEKGDIPEGYSVSREKKERFSLILESASTNQTSMYLCASSLRRGASMPRWGNEQFFGPGTRLTVL.

The V call is TRBV5-1, the J call TRBJ1-2; a weak D match, TRBD1 (5 bases). CDR1 is SGHRS, CDR2 YFSETQ, per germline. The CDR3 runs 14 residues. With 0 bases removed from V and 7 bases from J, the gap between germline ends came to 13 bases. CDR3 DNA sequence: TGCGCCAGCAGCTTGGACGCGGGGGGAGGTGGCTACACCTTC. Its translation is CASSLDAGGGGYTF.

This sequence joins TRBV24-1 and TRBJ2-1, with 7 bases aligning to TRBD1. The ends lost 8 bases at V and 7 bases at J; junction bases unmatched: 4. This CDR3 region has 12 residues. Germline values: CDR1 KGHDR, CDR2 SFDVKD. CDR3 sequence (DNA): TGTGCCACCAACTCAGGGGGTAATGAGCAGTTCTTC. Protein: CATNSGGNEQFF.

The rearrangement uses TRBV4-3 and TRBJ2-7; no firm D call. V lost 0 bases to trimming and J lost 3 bases, with 15 bases between them. CDR3 length: 16 amino acids. Germline V CDR1 and CDR2: LGHNA, YSLEER. The DNA for the CDR3 is TGCGCCAGCAGCCAAGAACCGGGTCTAAAAGGCTACGAGCAGTACTTC. Residues: CASSQEPGLKGYEQYF.

J is TRBJ1-2 and V is TRBV29-1, with no clear D. CDR1 is SQVTM, CDR2 ANQGSEA, per germline. The CDR3 totals 17 residues. Trimming took off 3 bases at V and 4 bases at J, with 24 bases between the two ends. In nucleotides, the CDR3 is TGCAGCGTTGATCCCAGGCCTAAAGCCGGCGGGATCTATGGCTACACCTTC. It specifies CSVDPRPKAGGIYGYTF.

V gene TRBV5-1 combines with J gene TRBJ1-5; perhaps TRBD1 as D (6 bases). Per the germline V gene, CDR1 is SGHRS and CDR2 is YFSETQ. This CDR3 is built from 15 residues. V gave up 0 bases and J gave up 2 bases, with 9 bases separating them. The CDR3 is CASSLVGGRNQPQHF. The CDR3 DNA is TGCGCCAGCAGCTTGGTCGGGGGGCGCAATCAGCCCCAGCATTTT.

The chain carries TRBV18 and TRBJ2-7; the D gene could be TRBD1 or TRBD2 (5 bases each). Trimming pared 3 bases from V and 3 bases from J, leaving 12 bases between. This CDR3 has 14 residues. Per germline, CDR1 KGHSH and CDR2 LQKENI. The CDR3 sequence is CASSPGDGGYEQYF. In DNA, the CDR3 is TGTGCCAGCTCACCGGGGGATGGGGGCTACGAGCAGTACTTC.

The rearrangement joins TRBV6-5 to TRBJ2-7; TRBD1 matches 9 bases. Germline V gene sequence: CDR1 MNHEY, CDR2 SVGAGI. The length of the CDR3 is 15 residues. The junction had 4 bases not matched to a gene; V was cut back by 0 bases and J by 4 bases. The CDR3: CASSYSYRGQYEQYF. DNA of the CDR3: TGTGCCAGCAGTTACTCCTACAGGGGGCAGTACGAGCAGTACTTC.

The rearrangement uses TRBV30 and TRBJ1-1, with 8 bases aligning to TRBD1. CDR1 and CDR2 (germline): GTSNPN, SVGIG (reference sequence). This CDR3 is 15 amino acids long. Trimming took 3 bases from V and 0 from J; bases not matched to a gene: 6. CDR3: CAWSGAGQVNTEAFF. Here the CDR3 DNA reads TGTGCCTGGAGCGGCGCGGGACAGGTGAACACTGAAGCTTTCTTT.

V usage is TRBV9 and J usage is TRBJ2-5; tentative D call: TRBD2 (6 bases). V shed 0 bases and J shed 0 bases, with 9 bases lying between them. Germline assignment: CDR1 SGDLS and CDR2 YYNGEE. The CDR3 loop spans 15 amino acids. The CDR3, as DNA: TGTGCCAGCAGCGTAGCGGGAGTCGACCAAGAGACCCAGTACTTC. It codes for CASSVAGVDQETQYF.

The V and J genes are TRBV7-9 and TRBJ1-1; D is perhaps TRBD1 (5 bases). The V end was cut by 2 bases, the J end by 8 bases, with 9 bases between. The length of the CDR3 is 12 residues. CDR1 and CDR2 from the germline V gene are SEHNR and FQNEAQ (reference sequence). CDR3 DNA: TGTGCCAGCAGCTTAATATCAGGGGAAGCTTTCTTT. Protein sequence: CASSLISGEAFF.

The chain joins TRBV6-5 to TRBJ1-1; D might be TRBD1 (6 bases). Per the germline V gene, CDR1 is MNHEY and CDR2 is SVGAGI. V dropped 6 bases and J dropped 2 bases, with 13 bases sitting between them. The CDR3 runs 14 residues. The CDR3 region has the DNA TGTGCCAGCAGCGACCAGGGGATCAACACTGAAGCTTTCTTT. This sequence encodes CASSDQGINTEAFF.

The rearrangement uses TRBV3-1 (or the pseudogene TRBV3-2) and TRBJ2-3, with D possibly being TRBD1 or TRBD2 (5 bases each). Germline V lookup: CDR1 LGHDT, CDR2 YNNKEL (reference sequence). The CDR3 runs to 19 residues. Trimming removed 1 base at V and 4 bases at J, with 24 bases between. CDR3 residues: CASSQGTGHPHPTADTQYF. As DNA, the CDR3 is TGTGCCAGCAGCCAAGGGACGGGGCACCCCCACCCGACAGCAGATACGCAGTATTTT.

The gene calls are TRBV19 and TRBJ1-2, with no clear D. The CDR3 is 16 residues long. Looked up from germline, CDR1 is LNHDA and CDR2 is SQIVND (reference sequence). The V end was cut by 3 bases, the J end by 7 bases, with 21 bases between. CDR3 bases: TGTGCCAGTAGTATGCGGGGTAACGGGCTGAGCGGTGGCTACACCTTC. Translated, it gives CASSMRGNGLSGGYTF.

This clone has only a few counts. The chain carries TRBV6-1 and TRBJ2-7; D not certain. The CDR3 covers 12 residues. From germline, CDR1 is MNHNS and CDR2 SASEGT. Deletions cut 3 bases from V and 11 bases from J, with 14 bases between. The CDR3 nucleotides read TGTGCCAGCAGTGATGGTCAAAAATTTAAGTACTTC. The encoded protein is CASSDGQKFKYF.

The chain links TRBV5-4 to TRBJ1-1; D not resolved. V lost 0 bases and J 13 bases, leaving 13 bases between the germline ends. The CDR3 has 12 residues. Germline CDR1 reads SGHNT; CDR2 reads YYREEE (reference sequence). CDR3 DNA: TGTGCCAGCAGCTTGGACCTCAGCGGAGGTTTCTTT. It encodes CASSLDLSGGFF. Full variable domain (outside the CDR3, taken from reference TRBV5-4 and TRBJ1-1): ETGVTQSPTHLIKTRGQQVTLRCSSQSGHNTVSWYQQALGQGPQFIFQYYREEENGRGNFPPRFSGLQFPNYSSELNVNALELDDSALYLCASSLDLSGGFFGQGTRLTVV.

This clone was seen only once. CDR3 loop: CAWRGDYYGYTF. CDR3 sequence (DNA): TGTGCCTGGAGGGGGGACTACTATGGCTACACCTTC. J is TRBJ1-2 and V is TRBV30; maybe TRBD1 (5 bases). Per germline, CDR1 GTSNPN and CDR2 SVGIG (reference sequence). The CDR3 is 12 residues long. V was trimmed by 3 bases and J by 3 bases, leaving 8 bases between them.

The V call is TRBV29-1, the J call TRBJ2-7; TRBD2 is a possible D gene (5 bases). V lost 3 bases, J lost 0 bases, and 15 bases lay in between. This CDR3 has 15 residues. Germline loops: CDR1 SQVTM, CDR2 ANQGSEA. The DNA for the CDR3 is TGCAGCGTTGATCCCACCACGGGGAACTCCTACGAGCAGTACTTC. Translation gives CSVDPTTGNSYEQYF.

The chain couples TRBV28 to TRBJ2-7, with D possibly TRBD1 on 6 matching bases. Germline CDR1 and CDR2: MDHEN and SYDVKM. CDR3 size: 12 residues. Trimming shortened V by 11 bases and J by 3 bases, and 14 bases separated the two germline ends. CDR3 loop: CASRGDNYEQYF. The CDR3 DNA reads as TGTGCCTCCAGAGGGGACAACTACGAGCAGTACTTC. The full variable domain, completed using reference TRBV28 and TRBJ2-7, is DVKVTQSSRYLVKRTGEKVFLECVQDMDHENMFWYRQDPGLGLRLIYFSYDVKMKEKGDIPEGYSVSREKKERFSLILESASTNQTSMYLCASRGDNYEQYFGPGTRLTVT.

The chain joins TRBV12-5 to TRBJ2-2; perhaps TRBD1 as D (6 bases). The CDR3 extends over 16 amino acids. CDR1 is LGHNT, CDR2 FRNRAP, per germline. Trimming shortened V by 1 base and J by 4 bases, and 13 bases separated the two germline ends. The CDR3 is CASGLAQGPVTGELFF. In nucleotides, the CDR3 is TGTGCTAGTGGTTTGGCGCAGGGGCCGGTCACCGGGGAGCTGTTTTTT.

The V and J genes are TRBV30 and TRBJ1-2; TRBD1 agrees at 7 bases. The CDR3 is 12 amino acids. The germline V gene encodes CDR1 GTSNPN and CDR2 SVGIG (reference sequence). V lost 7 bases, J lost 8 bases, and 10 bases stayed unmatched. The CDR3 is CAFSRGVGGYTF. CDR3 DNA: TGTGCCTTTTCCAGGGGGGTGGGAGGCTACACCTTC.

V and J are TRBV5-4 and TRBJ2-5, with D possibly TRBD2 on 5 matching bases. The V gene's germline CDR1 is SGHNT and CDR2 YYREEE (reference sequence). This CDR3 contains 14 residues. V lost 0 bases to trimming and J lost 4 bases, with 10 bases between them. The CDR3 DNA sequence: TGTGCCAGCAGCTTGGGAGGGCTGGGAGAGACCCAGTACTTC. Residues: CASSLGGLGETQYF.

V usage is TRBV7-8 and J usage is TRBJ2-5; weak D call: TRBD1 (5 bases). The CDR3 length is 14 residues. V lost 10 bases and J lost 7, with 22 bases in between. Germline CDR1 reads SGHVS; CDR2 reads FQNEAQ. The CDR3 coding sequence is TGTGCCACCCATGTCTTACGGCAGGGTGGGACCCAGTACTTC. Amino acids: CATHVLRQGGTQYF.

The V and J genes are TRBV5-5 and TRBJ1-5; no firm D call. CDR3 length: 16 amino acids. Germline V CDR1 and CDR2: SGHKS, YYEKEE (reference sequence). Trimming took 0 bases from V and 7 from J, leaving 17 bases between them. The CDR3 DNA reads as TGTGCCAGCAGCTTGGTCGTGACATCGGGTGGCCAGCCCCAGCATTTT. This sequence encodes CASSLVVTSGGQPQHF.

Here the CDR3 reads CATSRDAGNTIYF. CDR3 coding DNA: TGTGCCACCAGCAGGGACGCAGGAAACACCATATATTTT. V gene TRBV15 combines with J gene TRBJ1-3; no firm D call. The V and J ends lost 3 bases and 4 bases respectively, with 7 bases between them. Germline CDR1 and CDR2: LNHNV and YYDKDF (reference sequence). The CDR3 consists of 13 residues. The whole variable domain, remainder taken from reference TRBV15 and TRBJ1-3, is DAMVIQNPRYQVTQFGKPVTLSCSQTLNHNVMYWYQQKSSQAPKLLFHYYDKDFNNEADTPDNFQSRRPNTSFCFLDIRSPGLGDTAMYLCATSRDAGNTIYFGEGSWLTVV.